This TCR beta chain comes out of a study of T cells expressing NK-cell markers (dated by TCRdb to the early 2020s). About the study as a whole: In sorted CD3+CD56+NKG2C+, CD3+CD56+NKG2C- and CD3+CD56-NKG2C+ T-cell subsets from about 8 donors, TCR beta-chain repertoires were profiled. Randomly selected healthy volunteers, three men and five women, were used as the eight sequenced donors. Among the eight sequenced donors, seven were HCMV-seropositive and one was HCMV-seronegative. Libraries were sequenced as 2 x 150 bp reads on Illumina HiSeq 2000/2500, MiSeq or NextSeq. Here is what the overall study found, with its caveats: It remained unclear whether the expanded NKG2C-expressing T cell clones were specific for HCMV antigens. In several donors, the dominant CD3+CD56+NKG2C+ clonotypes were found to rank among the top 10 CD8+ clonotypes and to make up about 1.0-7.5% of CD8+ T cells. Those dominant clonotypes were again the most abundant among CD3+CD56-NKG2C+ cells in several donors, at 28.3-60.1%.

HCMV serostatus was determined by detecting HCMV-specific IgG in serum with a commercial ELISA kit. Ficoll density gradient centrifugation was used to isolate peripheral blood mononuclear cells from blood. The listed sequencing device is Illumina HiSeq 2000. 5'RACE template switching, by which a universal primer site and unique molecular identifiers were added, was used to make TCR beta cDNA libraries. cDNA synthesis was primed from the TCR beta constant segment, followed by two successive PCR amplification steps. Per the authors' processing: MIGEC was used to demultiplex reads and group reads by UMI, and MiTCR was used to assemble and quantify clonotypes. Only TCR cDNA sequences supported by at least two reads were kept to exclude erroneous sequences. Downstream repertoire analysis used the tcR package, and clonotypes were matched across fractions by CDR3 nucleotide sequence plus V segment. Antigen specificity was annotated against VDJdb with VDJmatch, allowing one amino acid substitution in CDR3. TCRdb reprocessed the public reads and reports one entry per CDR3 protein sequence, without DNA. These V and J calls are TCRdb output, not the study's own analysis. This specimen's table enumerates 450,000 to 600,000 distinct CDR3 sequences. The top ten constitute roughly 3.6% of the sample.

With respect to this clonotype: Its binding antigen is unknown.

The CDR3 contains 14 residues, cysteine and phenylalanine counted. The DNA is not on file. This receptor was obtained from a man between 18 and 29 years old in good health. Donor details come from another sample of the same person, matched by shared clones. Material: blood T cells: a sorted CD56 or NKG2C T cell subset, CD4+ or CD8+ T cells, or bulk PBMC T cells (not recorded which). The rearrangement combines TRBV12-3 or TRBV12-4 with TRBJ1-1; TCRdb's D call, TRBD1, is unchecked because there is no DNA. The CDR3 region reads CASSRLSGGTEAFF.